The 27 T cell receptor beta chains in this list originate from one sample, sequenced in a study of shared clonotypes between healthy human individuals. The assay was immunoSEQ multiplex PCR, and TCRdb's table has in-frame clones only and misses some. This sample yields roughly 2.1 million clones, of which about 93% are seen a single time; over 1.5% belongs to the top ten. In the naive CD8 group, cells lacked CD45RO and were positively selected for CCR7, so terminally differentiated effector memory CD45RA+ cells were left out. Sequenced sample: naive CD8+ T cells from PBMCs. Every receptor here comes from a man aged 18 to 29 in good health. Some clones in this sample may be carry-over from other donors' samples.

This chain connects TRBV27 to TRBJ1-1; D unresolved. This CDR3 has 15 amino acids. Trimming left V 6 bases short and J 6 bases short, with 20 bases between. Germline assignment: CDR1 MNHEY and CDR2 SMNVEV (reference sequence). The CDR3 region is CASRYLNPGSAEAFF. DNA of the CDR3: TGTGCCAGCAGATACCTAAACCCCGGGAGTGCTGAAGCTTTCTTT.

The CDR3 is CASSLAPRLARSSYEQYF. CDR3 nucleotide sequence: TGCGCCAGCAGCTTGGCCCCCCGACTAGCTCGGAGCTCCTACGAGCAGTACTTC. The V gene is TRBV5-1, the J gene TRBJ2-7, with 7 bases identical to TRBD2. The CDR3 is 18 amino acids. Germline V lookup: CDR1 SGHRS, CDR2 YFSETQ. The V and J ends lost 0 bases and 0 bases, in that order; junction bases with no gene match: 12.

The V call is TRBV7-8, the J call TRBJ2-5; no firm D call. The V end was cut by 5 bases, the J end by 5 bases, with 15 bases between. The germline CDR1 and CDR2 sequences are SGHVS and FQNEAQ. The CDR3 is 14 amino acids. CDR3 in DNA: TGTGCCAGCAGCCCCTCCCCGTCCCGGGAGACCCAGTACTTC. Protein sequence: CASSPSPSRETQYF.

The chain recombines TRBV28 with TRBJ2-5, with 7 bases lining up with TRBD1. CDR1 is MDHEN, CDR2 SYDVKM, per germline. CDR3 length equals 15 residues. After removal of 5 bases from V and 4 bases from J, the junction contained 10 bases not matched to a gene. The DNA for the CDR3 is TGTGCCAGCAGTCCCTGGACAGGACGAAGAGAGACCCAGTACTTC. This sequence encodes CASSPWTGRRETQYF.

The chain couples TRBV10-3 to TRBJ1-1; unclear D gene. This CDR3 comprises 14 residues. V dropped 7 bases and J dropped 1 base, with 13 bases sitting between them. Germline loops: CDR1 ENHRY, CDR2 SYGVKD. The chain's CDR3 is CAITPGYKNTEAFF. In nucleotides, the CDR3 is TGTGCCATCACCCCGGGGTACAAGAACACTGAAGCTTTCTTT.

The chain recombines TRBV21-1 with TRBJ1-2. TRBV21-1 is a pseudogene. The CDR3 consists of 15 residues. CDR3 loop: CASSARTGSGYGYTF. In nucleotides, the CDR3 is TGTGCCAGCAGCGCAAGGACGGGGTCAGGGTATGGCTACACCTTC.

V and J are TRBV4-3 and TRBJ1-1; no reliable D call. The germline V gene has CDR1 LGHNA and CDR2 YSLEER. Trimming left V 5 bases short and J 0 bases short, with 13 bases between. The CDR3 is 15 amino acids. The CDR3 reads CASSALRGMNTEAFF. DNA of the CDR3: TGCGCCAGCAGCGCACTGAGAGGGATGAACACTGAAGCTTTCTTT.

The V call is TRBV9, the J call TRBJ2-1, with a possible D match to TRBD1 (6 bases). Germline-derived CDR1 and CDR2 are SGDLS and YYNGEE. Deletions cut 0 bases from V and 7 bases from J, with 20 bases between. The CDR3 totals 17 residues. CDR3: CASSVVAGAPNRNEQFF. CDR3 bases: TGTGCCAGCAGCGTAGTGGCAGGGGCGCCGAACAGGAATGAGCAGTTCTTC.

The chain uses TRBV7-9 and TRBJ1-2, with a weak D call TRBD1 (5 bases). The CDR3 consists of 15 residues. V lost 3 bases and J lost 4, with 15 bases in between. The germline CDR1 and CDR2 sequences are SEHNR and FQNEAQ (reference sequence). Here the CDR3 DNA reads TGTGCCAGCAGCTTGGGCCCGGGGGATGGCTATGGCTACACCTTC. It is translated as CASSLGPGDGYGYTF.

Points on this clone: Other DNA sequences within the sample encode an identical CDR3. This chain uses TRBV5-1 with TRBJ2-1; D is undetermined. Trimming stripped 8 bases from V and 0 bases from J, with 6 bases between. This CDR3 region has 12 residues. Germline loops: CDR1 SGHRS, CDR2 YFSETQ. The DNA for the CDR3 is TGCGCCAGTAGGAGCTCCTACAATGAGCAGTTCTTC. This sequence encodes CASRSSYNEQFF.

The V and J genes are TRBV2 and TRBJ2-5; 12 bases match TRBD2. J gave up 5 bases and V 6 bases, and 4 bases lay outside the gene matches. Per the germline V gene, CDR1 is SNHLY and CDR2 is FYNNEI. This CDR3 has 14 amino acids. CDR3 sequence reads: CASRLAGGQETQYF. CDR3 DNA: TGTGCCAGCAGACTAGCGGGAGGACAGGAGACCCAGTACTTC.

This sequence joins TRBV28 and TRBJ1-1, with D perhaps TRBD1 (5 bases). The CDR3 extends over 14 amino acids. Germline V gene lookup returns CDR1 MDHEN and CDR2 SYDVKM. The ends were cut back, 3 bases at V and 2 bases at J, with 10 bases in the middle. The CDR3 loop is CASSFTGANTEAFF. In nucleotides, the CDR3 is TGTGCCAGCAGTTTTACCGGGGCTAACACTGAAGCTTTCTTT.

The chain carries TRBV28 and TRBJ1-2; TRBD1 matches 11 bases. The trim removed 6 bases at V and 3 bases at J, leaving 6 bases unmatched. There are 15 residues in the CDR3. Germline assignment: CDR1 MDHEN and CDR2 SYDVKM. CDR3 coding DNA: TGTGCCAGCAGGACGGACAGGGGGCAGGACTATGGCTACACCTTC. Translated, it gives CASRTDRGQDYGYTF.

The V gene is TRBV11-2, the J gene TRBJ2-3, with unresolved D. In germline, CDR1 is SGHAT, CDR2 FQNNGV. There are 18 residues in the CDR3. The V end was cut by 1 base, the J end by 0 bases, with 17 bases between. CDR3: CASSLGRPVASSTDTQYF. CDR3 nucleotides: TGTGCCAGCAGCTTAGGTAGGCCCGTGGCTTCAAGCACAGATACGCAGTATTTT.

This chain uses TRBV7-6 with TRBJ2-5; 8 bases agree with TRBD1. Germline CDR1 and CDR2: SGHVS and FNYEAQ. This CDR3 region has 14 residues. V shed 3 bases and J 5 bases; nucleotides not matched to a gene: 5. This chain's CDR3 is CASSFDRGWETQYF. CDR3 in DNA: TGTGCCAGCAGCTTCGACAGGGGATGGGAGACCCAGTACTTC.

The chain combines TRBV28 with TRBJ1-2; D is perhaps TRBD1 (5 bases). This CDR3 contains 13 residues. Germline lookup yields CDR1 MDHEN and CDR2 SYDVKM. V was cut by 6 bases and J by 3 bases, with 11 bases left in between. CDR3 DNA: TGTGCCAGCAGGATCAGGGTGGACTATGGCTACACCTTC. Its translation is CASRIRVDYGYTF.

The chain carries TRBV11-2 and TRBJ1-1, with D unclear. Germline values: CDR1 SGHAT, CDR2 FQNNGV. V lost 5 bases to trimming and J lost 12 bases, with 7 bases between them. The CDR3 spans 9 residues. In DNA form, the CDR3 reads TGTGCCAGCAGCCCCTCGCCTTTCTTT. Encoded protein: CASSPSPFF. The full variable domain, with the rest looked up from reference TRBV11-2 and TRBJ1-1, is EAGVAQSPRYKIIEKRQSVAFWCNPISGHATLYWYQQILGQGPKLLIQFQNNGVVDDSQLPKDRFSAERLKGVDSTLKIQPAKLEDSAVYLCASSPSPFFGQGTRLTVV.

This clone was seen just once. Other DNA sequences of this sample code for an identical CDR3. This chain connects TRBV28 to TRBJ2-7; D gene unclear. CDR3 length: 12 residues. Trimming removed 2 bases at V and 4 bases at J, with 6 bases between. Looked up from germline, CDR1 is MDHEN and CDR2 is SYDVKM. DNA of the CDR3: TGTGCCAGCAGTTTAAGGGTATACGAGCAGTACTTC. Its translation: CASSLRVYEQYF.

This CDR3 is CSGGDVQEAFF. CDR3 sequence (DNA): TGCAGCGGTGGGGACGTTCAGGAAGCTTTCTTT. This chain links TRBV29-1 with TRBJ1-1; D is perhaps TRBD1 (5 bases). Trimming took 7 bases from V and 8 from J, leaving 14 bases between them. CDR3 length: 11 residues. Germline V gene lookup returns CDR1 SQVTM and CDR2 ANQGSEA.

V and J are TRBV28 and TRBJ2-1, with D possibly being TRBD1 (6 bases). CDR1 is MDHEN and CDR2 is SYDVKM in the germline V gene. V was cut by 4 bases and J by 14 bases, with 21 bases left in between. The length of the CDR3 is 14 residues. CDR3 sequence (DNA): TGTGCCAGCAGTTACCACGGACCGTTGCCAGGGGAGTTCTTC. Protein: CASSYHGPLPGEFF.

This clone came up once. As DNA, the CDR3 is TGTGCCACCAGCAGATCGAGGACAAGCTGGGGCACTGAAGCTTTCTTT. It is translated as CATSRSRTSWGTEAFF. V gene TRBV15 combines with J gene TRBJ1-1, with D possibly being TRBD1 (5 bases). The germline V gene has CDR1 LNHNV and CDR2 YYDKDF (reference sequence). This CDR3 is built from 16 residues. V lost 2 bases and J lost 4, with 17 bases in between. The full variable domain, rest sourced from reference TRBV15 and TRBJ1-1, is DAMVIQNPRYQVTQFGKPVTLSCSQTLNHNVMYWYQQKSSQAPKLLFHYYDKDFNNEADTPDNFQSRRPNTSFCFLDIRSPGLGDTAMYLCATSRSRTSWGTEAFFGQGTRLTVV.

The chain's CDR3 is CASSITGDMLAGANVLTF. In DNA, the CDR3 is TGTGCCAGCAGCATCACAGGAGATATGCTGGCTGGGGCCAACGTCCTGACTTTC. The V and J genes are TRBV7-3 and TRBJ2-6; tentatively, D is TRBD1 (5 bases). The length of the CDR3 is 18 residues. V was trimmed by 5 bases and J by 2 bases, leaving 19 bases between them. The germline CDR1 and CDR2 sequences are SGHTA and FQGTGA.

This sequence joins TRBV7-9 and TRBJ2-3; the D is unclear. CDR1 is SEHNR, CDR2 FQNEAQ, per germline (reference sequence). The CDR3 is 14 residues long. Trimming took 6 bases from V and 4 from J, leaving 14 bases between them. The CDR3 DNA reads TGTGCCAGCAGGGCTCGAAACCGGGCAGATACGCAGTATTTT. Its protein is CASRARNRADTQYF.

The V gene is TRBV9, the J gene TRBJ2-3, with 7 nucleotides matching TRBD2. The CDR3 extends over 15 amino acids. Germline-derived CDR1 and CDR2 are SGDLS and YYNGEE. The junction had 9 bases not matched to a gene; V was cut back by 5 bases and J by 3 bases. This chain's CDR3 is CASSLGTTRTDTQYF. The CDR3 nucleotides read TGTGCCAGCAGTCTAGGGACTACCAGGACAGATACGCAGTATTTT.

This clone showed up just once. The rearrangement links TRBV4-3 to TRBJ2-4; 7 bases line up with TRBD2. The germline gives CDR1 LGHNA, CDR2 YSLEER. The CDR3 is made up of 15 amino acids. V shed 1 base and J 8 bases; nucleotides not matched to a gene: 8. The DNA for the CDR3 is TGCGCCAGCAGCCAAGGGAGTGGGGGAGGGGACATTCAGTACTTC. This codes for CASSQGSGGGDIQYF.

This chain connects TRBV7-9 to TRBJ2-3; 9 bases match TRBD2. CDR1 is SEHNR and CDR2 is FQNEAQ in the germline V gene (reference sequence). Trimming removed 7 bases from V and 6 bases from J; junction bases left unmatched: 14. CDR3 length: 16 residues. CDR3 sequence: CASTQASGKSGDTQYF. DNA for the CDR3: TGTGCCAGCACCCAGGCTAGCGGGAAAAGTGGTGATACGCAGTATTTT.

The gene calls are TRBV9 and TRBJ2-1; no clear D gene. Germline V gene sequence: CDR1 SGDLS, CDR2 YYNGEE. The V end was cut by 4 bases, the J end by 0 bases, with 20 bases between. This CDR3 has 18 residues. The CDR3 DNA sequence: TGTGCCAGCAGCCTCCCCCGCCGAAAGGATAGCTCCTACAATGAGCAGTTCTTC. Translated: CASSLPRRKDSSYNEQFF.